This T cell receptor beta chain appears in the sequencing data of a study of T cells in Graves' hyperthyroidism and ophthalmopathy. It was RNA transcripts that yielded the amplified TCR beta CDR3 regions. First-round RT-PCR targeting the TCR CDR3 was performed with the HTBI primer set. TCRdb redid the calling of the multiplex PCR reads with MiXCR, one entry per CDR3 protein. The sample lists 350,000 to 450,000 distinct CDR3 sequences, about 17% occurring once. The CDR3 is 14 amino acids. Between the trimmed V and J ends, which lost 7 bases and 2 bases, there was a span of 14 bases. Germline lookup yields CDR1 MDHEN and CDR2 SYDVKM.

Source material: blood. The receptor was isolated from a woman in her twenties or thirties with Graves' hyperthyroidism that later progressed to Graves' ophthalmopathy. The rearrangement uses TRBV28 and TRBJ1-2, with D possibly TRBD1 on 6 matching bases. The CDR3 nucleotides are TGTGCCAGCAACCTCCAGGGGAAAAACTATGGCTACACCTTC. Its translation: CASNLQGKNYGYTF.